These 20 T cell receptor beta chains came from one sample sequenced in a study of blood T cell repertoires in COVID-19. TCRdb keeps only in-frame clones here, not all; method: immunoSEQ multiplex PCR. This sample has fewer than 50,000 clones, with about four fifths found just once. Specimen: peripheral blood. Source of these receptors: a man older than 75 with active or convalescent COVID-19.

V gene TRBV2 combines with J gene TRBJ1-6, with D possibly matching TRBD1 (6 bases). The CDR3 sequence is 15 residues long. Germline CDR1 SNHLY, CDR2 FYNNEI. With 4 bases removed from V and 6 bases from J, the gap between germline ends came to 13 bases. CDR3 nucleotide sequence: TGTGCCAGCAGTGGAAGGGGGAGGGGTAATTCACCCCTCCACTTT. Its protein product is CASSGRGRGNSPLHF.

This sequence joins TRBV4-1 and TRBJ2-3; tentative D call: TRBD1 (6 bases). The ends were cut back, 3 bases at V and 0 bases at J, with 13 bases in the middle. There are 16 residues in the CDR3. Germline CDR1 is MGHRA and CDR2 is YSYEKL. DNA for the CDR3: TGCGCCAGCAGCCACCCGGGACAATCTAGCACAGATACGCAGTATTTT. Its translation is CASSHPGQSSTDTQYF.

The chain links TRBV18 to TRBJ2-3; TRBD2 matches at 8 bases. Trimming at V came to 6 bases and at J to 1 base, leaving 3 bases not matched to a gene. Per the germline V gene, CDR1 is KGHSH and CDR2 is LQKENI. The CDR3 covers 14 residues. The CDR3 DNA follows: TGTGCCAGCTCGTCCGGGGGGGGCACAGATACGCAGTATTTT. It specifies CASSSGGGTDTQYF.

The chain employs TRBV30 and TRBJ2-7; 10 positions agree with TRBD1. This CDR3 has 14 residues. Per the germline V gene, CDR1 is GTSNPN and CDR2 is SVGIG (reference sequence). V trimming: 2 bases; J trimming: 0 bases; junction bases outside the gene matches: 1. This CDR3 is CAWSRDRGSYEQYF. CDR3 nucleotides: TGTGCCTGGAGTAGGGACAGGGGCTCCTACGAGCAGTACTTC. Complete variable domain (other parts from reference TRBV30 and TRBJ2-7): SQTIHQWPATLVQPVGSPLSLECTVEGTSNPNLYWYRQAAGRGLQLLFYSVGIGQISSEVPQNLSASRPQDRQFILSSKKLLLSDSGFYLCAWSRDRGSYEQYFGPGTRLTVT.

The genes are TRBV4-1 and TRBJ2-2; D gene ambiguous. CDR1 MGHRA and CDR2 YSYEKL come from the germline V gene. Trimming removed 4 bases from V and 1 base from J, with 7 bases in between. CDR3 size: 14 residues. CDR3 residues: CASSLPGNTGELFF. The CDR3 coding sequence is TGCGCCAGCAGCCTCCCCGGGAACACCGGGGAGCTGTTTTTT.

J is TRBJ1-1 and V is TRBV3-1 (or the pseudogene TRBV3-2), with TRBD1 matching over 7 bases. The ends lost 4 bases at V and 5 bases at J; junction bases unmatched: 10. The CDR3 covers 15 residues. Germline V gene sequence: CDR1 LGHDT, CDR2 YNNKEL (reference sequence). CDR3 protein: CASSPRNRGGTEAFF. DNA of the CDR3: TGTGCCAGCAGCCCTAGGAACAGGGGAGGAACTGAAGCTTTCTTT.

The V call is TRBV5-5, the J call TRBJ2-7; D is possibly TRBD1 (6 bases). Germline CDR1 reads SGHKS; CDR2 reads YYEKEE (reference sequence). Trimming removed 0 bases at V and 0 bases at J, with 7 bases between. The CDR3 runs 14 residues. CDR3 sequence reads: CASSLGTASYEQYF. In DNA form, the CDR3 reads TGTGCCAGCAGCTTGGGGACAGCCTCCTACGAGCAGTACTTC.

CDR3 in amino acids: CASSRAERNTEAFF. The CDR3 DNA follows: TGTGCCAGCAGCAGGGCAGAAAGGAACACTGAAGCTTTCTTT. The chain has TRBV6-5 and TRBJ1-1; maybe TRBD1 (5 bases). Germline V CDR1 and CDR2: MNHEY, SVGAGI. The CDR3 is 14 amino acids. V was shortened by 6 bases and J by 1 base, with 12 bases between the two germline ends.

The chain employs TRBV13 and TRBJ2-3; 7 bases agree with TRBD2. CDR1 is PRHDT and CDR2 is FYEKMQ in the germline V gene (reference sequence). This CDR3 contains 14 residues. Losses at the gene ends were 1 base for V and 4 bases for J; bases not matched to a gene: 2. CDR3 residues: CASSLEGGADTQYF. CDR3 sequence (DNA): TGTGCCAGCAGCTTAGAGGGAGGGGCAGATACGCAGTATTTT.

Only a few counts were recorded for this clone. The rearrangement uses TRBV30 and TRBJ2-1; TRBD2 agrees at 8 bases. Germline-derived CDR1 and CDR2 are GTSNPN and SVGIG (reference sequence). Trimming took 5 bases from V and 6 from J; bases not matched to a gene: 9. There are 14 residues in the CDR3. CDR3 region: CAWYSGGKGNEQFF. In DNA, the CDR3 is TGTGCCTGGTATTCGGGAGGGAAGGGCAATGAGCAGTTCTTC.

The chain joins TRBV7-2 to TRBJ1-1; TRBD1 agrees at 8 bases. V lost 5 bases, J lost 5 bases, and 7 bases stayed unmatched. Germline lookup yields CDR1 SGHTA and CDR2 FQGNSA. This CDR3 has 14 amino acids. CDR3 nucleotides: TGTGCCAGCAGCACCCACAGGGGGGTTACTGAAGCTTTCTTT. It codes for CASSTHRGVTEAFF.

The chain employs TRBV7-9 and TRBJ2-7, with 7 bases matching TRBD1. Germline lookup yields CDR1 SEHNR and CDR2 FQNEAQ (reference sequence). The J segment lost 4 bases and the V segment lost 3 bases, leaving 12 bases of the junction unmatched. This CDR3 contains 16 residues. CDR3 sequence (DNA): TGTGCCAGCAGCTTGAGTTCGGGACAGAAATTTTACGAGCAGTACTTC. This gives the protein CASSLSSGQKFYEQYF.

This chain links TRBV30 with TRBJ2-1; D is ambiguous. There are 13 residues in the CDR3. The V end lost 5 bases, the J end lost 6 bases, and 14 bases lay between the germline ends. Germline V gives CDR1 GTSNPN, CDR2 SVGIG (reference sequence). CDR3 region: CAWLEALANEQFF. The CDR3 bases are TGTGCCTGGTTAGAGGCCTTAGCCAATGAGCAGTTCTTC.

This chain joins TRBV7-9 and TRBJ1-6; the match to TRBD1 covers 7 bases. The J segment lost 8 bases and the V segment lost 1 base, leaving 8 bases of the junction unmatched. The CDR3 extends over 16 amino acids. From germline, CDR1 is SEHNR and CDR2 FQNEAQ (reference sequence). In DNA form, the CDR3 reads TGTGCCAGCAGCTTAGGGCCAGGGGGGAAGTATTCACCCCTCCACTTT. Protein sequence: CASSLGPGGKYSPLHF.

V usage is TRBV19 and J usage is TRBJ2-1; 9 nucleotides agree with TRBD1. Trimming took 5 bases from V and 3 from J; bases not matched to a gene: 14. Germline CDR1 is LNHDA and CDR2 is SQIVND (reference sequence). The CDR3 spans 18 residues. CDR3 in DNA: TGTGCCAGTAGTTCGCGACAGGGGGACTTATCCATCTACAATGAGCAGTTCTTC. Protein: CASSSRQGDLSIYNEQFF.

Regarding this clone: Other DNA sequences in the sample encode the same CDR3. CDR3 sequence reads: CASSPRVQPQHF. For the CDR3, the DNA is TGTGCCAGCAGTCCCAGGGTTCAGCCCCAGCATTTT. The V gene is TRBV6-2 or TRBV6-3, the J gene TRBJ1-5; possibly TRBD1 for D (5 bases). Trimming took off 5 bases at V and 6 bases at J, with 8 bases between the two ends. This CDR3 is built from 12 residues. Germline V gene data show CDR1 as MNHEY and CDR2 as SVGEGT.

The J gene is TRBJ2-2, the V gene TRBV2, with 10 bases identical to TRBD1. Losses at the gene ends were 10 bases for V and 7 bases for J; bases not matched to a gene: 9. The CDR3 contains 14 residues. CDR1 and CDR2 (germline): SNHLY, FYNNEI. In DNA, the CDR3 is TGTGCCACCTCCGGGACAGGGGTTGGCGGGGAGCTGTTTTTT. It is translated as CATSGTGVGGELFF.

The V gene is TRBV27, the J gene TRBJ1-2, with a possible D match to TRBD1 (6 bases). Germline loops: CDR1 MNHEY, CDR2 SMNVEV (reference sequence). The V end lost 2 bases, the J end lost 6 bases, and 13 bases lay between the germline ends. The CDR3 runs to 14 residues. The CDR3 DNA reads TGTGCCAGCAGTTTACTGTCAGGGGACGATGGCTACACCTTC. Translated, it gives CASSLLSGDDGYTF.

This chain joins TRBV11-2 and TRBJ1-1; D may be TRBD1 (6 bases). V lost 8 bases and J lost 1, with 11 bases in between. The CDR3 covers 13 residues. CDR1 is SGHAT, CDR2 FQNNGV, per germline. As DNA, the CDR3 is TGTGCCAGCGAGCCGGGACAGAACACTGAAGCTTTCTTT. Translated: CASEPGQNTEAFF.

The V and J genes are TRBV6-5 and TRBJ1-2; the match to TRBD1 covers 7 bases. Germline trimming cut 6 bases from V and 2 bases from J; bases unmatched to any gene: 9. The CDR3 is made up of 15 amino acids. Germline lookup yields CDR1 MNHEY and CDR2 SVGAGI. The CDR3 loop reads CASSAWDRSNYGYTF. Written as DNA, the CDR3 is TGTGCCAGCAGCGCCTGGGACAGATCAAACTATGGCTACACCTTC.